Shown below are 26 T cell receptor beta chains from a single sample sequenced in a study of CD8 T cells in ankylosing spondylitis. TCRdb reanalysed the 5' RACE reads using MiXCR and keeps one entry per CDR3 protein. The sample includes 100,000 to 150,000 distinct CDR3 sequences, 9.3% of them seen just once. The sequenced sample consisted of blood, either unsorted or a sorted T cell fraction (not recorded which). The receptor set was obtained from a male donor with ankylosing spondylitis or in good health (not recorded which).

In its sample, this clonotype was seen many times. J is TRBJ2-1 and V is TRBV7-3; the match to TRBD1 covers 8 bases. With 5 bases clipped from V and 10 bases from J, the junction kept 4 bases outside the gene matches. Germline V gives CDR1 SGHTA, CDR2 FQGTGA. The CDR3 spans 12 residues. In DNA, the CDR3 is TGTGCCAGCAGCACCGACAGGGGAGAGCAGTTCTTC. Translating gives CASSTDRGEQFF.

V is TRBV3-1 and J is TRBJ2-7; tentative D call: TRBD1 (5 bases). CDR1 is LGHDT, CDR2 YNNKEL, per germline (reference sequence). Trimming took 0 bases from V and 3 from J, leaving 12 bases between them. This CDR3 is built from 15 residues. CDR3 in DNA: TGTGCCAGCAGCCAAGAGGGGCGGATTAACTACGAGCAGTACTTC. Amino acids: CASSQEGRINYEQYF.

V is TRBV20-1 and J is TRBJ2-3; 10 bases are shared with TRBD2. V shed 1 base and J 5 bases; nucleotides not matched to a gene: 12. Germline CDR1 reads DFQATT; CDR2 reads SNEGSKA (reference sequence). The CDR3 runs 17 residues. In DNA form, the CDR3 reads TGCAGTGCTAGAGTCCTGGATCGGGCTAGCGGGAGAGATACGCAGTATTTT. Encoded protein: CSARVLDRASGRDTQYF.

This clonotype was recorded at least ten times. The V call is TRBV20-1, the J call TRBJ2-7, with 14 bases identical to TRBD2. Germline CDR1 DFQATT, CDR2 SNEGSKA (reference sequence). V was pared by 6 bases and J by 7 bases, with 8 bases of the junction left unmatched. This CDR3 has 14 amino acids. CDR3 amino acids: CSAKTSGRAREQYF. CDR3 nucleotides: TGCAGTGCGAAGACTAGCGGGAGGGCAAGGGAGCAGTACTTC.

Ten or more counts support this clonotype. J is TRBJ1-6 and V is TRBV7-8; TRBD1 is a possible D gene (5 bases). With 5 bases removed from V and 7 bases from J, the gap between germline ends came to 9 bases. The CDR3 runs to 13 residues. The germline V gene has CDR1 SGHVS and CDR2 FQNEAQ. The CDR3 protein is CASSRGANSPLHF. CDR3 DNA sequence: TGTGCCAGCAGCCGAGGGGCGAATTCACCCCTCCACTTT.

This clonotype was observed at least ten times. This sequence joins TRBV28 and TRBJ2-3; 9 positions match TRBD2. The CDR3 is 16 residues long. Trimming at V came to 1 base and at J to 1 base, leaving 3 bases not matched to a gene. CDR1 is MDHEN, CDR2 SYDVKM, per germline. This CDR3 reads CASSLSRLAGTDTQYF. The DNA of the CDR3 is TGTGCCAGCAGTTTATCGAGACTAGCGGGCACAGATACGCAGTATTTT.

This clonotype has a count of ten or more. The gene calls are TRBV7-2 and TRBJ1-5; D call uncertain. Trimming cost V 1 base and J 1 base, with 2 bases left between them. The CDR3 is 13 residues long. Looked up from germline, CDR1 is SGHTA and CDR2 is FQGNSA. The CDR3 loop is CASSLVSNQPQHF. In nucleotides, the CDR3 is TGTGCCAGCAGCTTAGTAAGCAATCAGCCCCAGCATTTT.

This rearrangement joins TRBV5-5 to TRBJ2-2; 9 nucleotides match TRBD1. CDR3 length equals 17 residues. Germline V gene lookup returns CDR1 SGHKS and CDR2 YYEKEE (reference sequence). V lost 4 bases to trimming and J lost 0 bases; unmatched junction nucleotides: 7. The CDR3 DNA reads TGTGCCAGCAGCCCTGGGGGACAGGGATCGAACACCGGGGAGCTGTTTTTT. It translates to CASSPGGQGSNTGELFF.

This clonotype occurred many times. This chain joins TRBV29-1 and TRBJ2-3; D perhaps matches TRBD2 (6 bases). There are 12 residues in the CDR3. Germline lookup yields CDR1 SQVTM and CDR2 ANQGSEA. V dropped 6 bases and J dropped 6 bases, with 13 bases sitting between them. In DNA form, the CDR3 reads TGCAGCGTGGAGGGACTTTCGGATACGCAGTATTTT. It specifies CSVEGLSDTQYF.

This clonotype has at least ten counts. This rearrangement joins TRBV7-2 to TRBJ1-1, with D possibly being TRBD1 (6 bases). Germline V CDR1 and CDR2: SGHTA, FQGNSA. CDR3 length equals 15 residues. V was pared by 2 bases and J by 5 bases, with 15 bases between. The DNA of the CDR3 is TGTGCCAGCAGCTTATCCCCGGGGGCCAGGACTGAAGCTTTCTTT. It is translated as CASSLSPGARTEAFF.

In its sample, this clonotype was seen many times. The chain carries TRBV28 and TRBJ1-5, with D possibly being TRBD1 (5 bases). This CDR3 spans 15 amino acids. Germline assignment: CDR1 MDHEN and CDR2 SYDVKM. V was shortened by 6 bases and J by 4 bases, with 16 bases between the two germline ends. In DNA, the CDR3 is TGTGCCAGCAGAAACCGACAGAAGGTAAATCAGCCCCAGCATTTT. Encoded protein: CASRNRQKVNQPQHF.

This clonotype was observed a handful of times. The chain has TRBV4-3 and TRBJ2-7; D gene ambiguous. The CDR3 is 15 residues long. The germline V and J ends were trimmed by 1 base and 0 bases, with 10 bases remaining between them. Per the germline V gene, CDR1 is LGHNA and CDR2 is YSLEER. CDR3 sequence reads: CASSQVADSSYEQYF. The CDR3 DNA reads as TGCGCCAGCAGCCAAGTTGCCGATAGCTCCTACGAGCAGTACTTC.

This chain links TRBV5-6 with TRBJ2-3, with 8 nucleotides matching TRBD2. With V trimmed by 2 bases and J by 2 bases, 4 bases remained unmatched. The germline CDR1 and CDR2 sequences are SGHDT and YYEEEE. There are 15 residues in the CDR3. CDR3 sequence: CASSFLAGFTDTQYF. CDR3 coding DNA: TGTGCCAGCAGCTTTCTAGCGGGCTTCACAGATACGCAGTATTTT.

At least ten counts were recorded for this clonotype. The chain employs TRBV5-6 and TRBJ2-3; no reliable D call. Germline CDR1 and CDR2: SGHDT and YYEEEE. The CDR3 is 15 amino acids. V lost 6 bases and J 3 bases, leaving 17 bases between the germline ends. The CDR3 DNA reads TGTGCCAGCAAAGTCTGGCATTATCGGACAGATACGCAGTATTTT. Encoded protein: CASKVWHYRTDTQYF.

There are many counts of this clonotype. The gene calls are TRBV20-1 and TRBJ1-4; 11 nucleotides agree with TRBD1. V lost 5 bases, J lost 11 bases, and 16 bases stayed unmatched. This CDR3 spans 16 amino acids. Germline V lookup: CDR1 DFQATT, CDR2 SNEGSKA (reference sequence). CDR3 region: CSAQGGTGGGFPKLFF. Here the CDR3 DNA reads TGCAGTGCTCAGGGGGGGACAGGGGGAGGTTTCCCTAAACTGTTTTTT.

The CDR3 bases are TGTGCCAGCAGTACGGGACCCTGGAACACTGAAGCTTTCTTT. Amino acids: CASSTGPWNTEAFF. The V and J genes are TRBV12-3 or TRBV12-4 and TRBJ1-1, with TRBD1 as a possible D gene (5 bases). The CDR3 sequence is 14 residues long. The germline V and J ends were trimmed by 5 bases and 1 base, with 11 bases remaining between them.

A few counts support this clonotype. The genes are TRBV29-1 and TRBJ2-5; maybe TRBD1 (6 bases). The CDR3 has 12 amino acids. CDR1 is SQVTM, CDR2 ANQGSEA, per germline. The V end lost 7 bases, the J end lost 5 bases, and 14 bases lay between the germline ends. The DNA of the CDR3 is TGCAGCGCACAGGGTTGGGCGGAGACCCAGTACTTC. Residues: CSAQGWAETQYF.

This clonotype has at least ten counts. V is TRBV7-2 and J is TRBJ1-1; 8 bases are shared with TRBD1. This CDR3 contains 14 residues. CDR1 and CDR2 (germline): SGHTA, FQGNSA. Trimming at V came to 6 bases and at J to 1 base, leaving 4 bases not matched to a gene. The CDR3 loop reads CASSYQGANTEAFF. CDR3 DNA sequence: TGTGCCAGCAGTTACCAGGGGGCGAACACTGAAGCTTTCTTT.

This clonotype was recorded many times. The genes are TRBV28 and TRBJ1-5, with 8 bases lining up with TRBD1. Unmatched junction bases numbered 6, after V lost 4 bases and J lost 16 bases. The CDR3 runs 11 residues. The germline gives CDR1 MDHEN, CDR2 SYDVKM. This CDR3 reads CASSSRGPKHF. CDR3 bases: TGTGCCAGCAGTTCCAGGGGGCCCAAACATTTT.

This clonotype was detected a few times. The J gene is TRBJ2-7, the V gene TRBV6-2 or TRBV6-3; TRBD2 agrees at 7 bases. There are 13 residues in the CDR3. V dropped 1 base and J dropped 4; count of bases not matched to a gene: 1. Germline V gene lookup returns CDR1 MNHEY and CDR2 SVGEGT. This CDR3 reads CASSYLGLYEQYF. CDR3 nucleotides: TGTGCCAGCAGTTACTTGGGACTATACGAGCAGTACTTC.

This clonotype was observed a few times. The V gene is TRBV7-2, the J gene TRBJ2-7, with D possibly being TRBD2 (5 bases). The CDR3 is made up of 16 amino acids. Germline V gives CDR1 SGHTA, CDR2 FQGNSA. Trimming removed 5 bases at V and 2 bases at J, with 19 bases between. The DNA for the CDR3 is TGTGCCAGCAGCCTGGGCTTTAGCGTTACTACCTACGAGCAGTACTTC. Protein sequence: CASSLGFSVTTYEQYF.

This clonotype was picked up many times. The rearrangement joins TRBV20-1 to TRBJ2-7; D possibly matches TRBD1 or TRBD2 (5 bases each). Trimming took off 5 bases at V and 0 bases at J, with 14 bases between the two ends. Germline V gene sequence: CDR1 DFQATT, CDR2 SNEGSKA (reference sequence). The CDR3 totals 14 residues. This CDR3 reads CSAPNGADSYEQYF. DNA of the CDR3: TGCAGTGCTCCAAACGGGGCTGACTCCTACGAGCAGTACTTC.

The table lists this clonotype with many counts. The chain is built from TRBV20-1 and TRBJ1-2; maybe TRBD1 (5 bases). The length of the CDR3 is 12 residues. Germline lookup yields CDR1 DFQATT and CDR2 SNEGSKA (reference sequence). V lost 3 bases, J lost 6 bases, and 11 bases lay in between. The CDR3 spells CSARAGPNGYTF. The CDR3 DNA follows: TGCAGTGCTAGGGCGGGGCCCAATGGCTACACCTTC.

Ten or more counts support this clonotype. The V and J genes are TRBV7-2 and TRBJ1-5, with D perhaps TRBD1 (6 bases). Trimming removed 3 bases from V and 7 bases from J, with 13 bases in between. CDR3 size: 14 residues. Germline loops: CDR1 SGHTA, CDR2 FQGNSA. Written as DNA, the CDR3 is TGTGCCAGCAGCTTCGGGGGCGAAGGACAGCCCCAGCATTTT. This encodes CASSFGGEGQPQHF. The full variable domain, rest sourced from reference TRBV7-2 and TRBJ1-5, is GAGVSQSPSNKVTEKGKDVELRCDPISGHTALYWYRQSLGQGLEFLIYFQGNSAPDKSGLPSDRFSAERTGGSVSTLTIQRTQQEDSAVYLCASSFGGEGQPQHFGDGTRLSIL.

This clonotype has at least ten counts. This chain uses TRBV20-1 with TRBJ2-7; TRBD2 aligns across 8 bases. CDR3 length: 13 residues. Germline CDR1 DFQATT, CDR2 SNEGSKA (reference sequence). After removal of 6 bases from V and 3 bases from J, the junction contained 7 bases not matched to a gene. The CDR3 nucleotides are TGCAGTGCCCCGGGAGGGGGGTTCTACGAGCAGTACTTC. Its translation: CSAPGGGFYEQYF.

This clonotype occurred many times. J is TRBJ2-7 and V is TRBV25-1; TRBD2 matches at 7 bases. This CDR3 is 19 amino acids long. V lost 4 bases and J lost 1; bases outside the gene matches: 19. CDR1 is MGHDK and CDR2 is SYGVNS in the germline V gene. As DNA, the CDR3 is TGTGCCAGCAGTGTTAGGTCTAGCGGAGCCTTCACCCTTTCCTACGAGCAGTACTTC. This translates into CASSVRSSGAFTLSYEQYF.